Sequencing of this T cell receptor (beta chain) was carried out in a study of T cell responses to AZD1222 COVID-19 vaccine. Using immunoSEQ multiplex PCR, the repertoire was profiled, and TCRdb retains in-frame clones only, with some absent. Counted here are approximately 110,000 clones, around 87% occurring once; the ten biggest clones make up around 1.2%. Study results and caveats: Most donors were white British and more were female, and clonal diversity was possibly underestimated. Seropositive AZD1222 recipients at baseline numbered only five or six.

CDR3 length: 14 amino acids. V lost 4 bases to trimming and J lost 0 bases, with 10 bases between them. Looked up from germline, CDR1 is LNHDA and CDR2 is SQIVND (reference sequence). This clone occurred a few times. Its antigen is unidentified. Sequenced here: peripheral blood, sampled on day 0 of AZD1222 vaccination. The receptor was derived from an adult in good health. J is TRBJ2-7 and V is TRBV19, with TRBD2 as a possible D gene (5 bases). The CDR3 spells CASSKLGSSYEQYF. The CDR3 region has the DNA TGTGCCAGTAGTAAGCTAGGGAGCTCCTACGAGCAGTACTTC.